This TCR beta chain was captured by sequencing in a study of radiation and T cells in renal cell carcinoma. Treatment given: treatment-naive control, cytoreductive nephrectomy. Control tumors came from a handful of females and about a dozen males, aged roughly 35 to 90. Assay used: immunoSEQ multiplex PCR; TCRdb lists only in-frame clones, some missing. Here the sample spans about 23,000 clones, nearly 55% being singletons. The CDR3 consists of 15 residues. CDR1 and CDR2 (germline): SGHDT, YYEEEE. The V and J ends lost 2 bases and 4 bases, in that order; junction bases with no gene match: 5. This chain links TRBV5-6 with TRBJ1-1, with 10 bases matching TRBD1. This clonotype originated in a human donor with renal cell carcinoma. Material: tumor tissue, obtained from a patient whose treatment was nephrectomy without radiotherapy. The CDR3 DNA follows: TGTGCCAGCAGCTTAGGGACAGGGGTTGGCACTGAAGCTTTCTTT. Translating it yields CASSLGTGVGTEAFF.